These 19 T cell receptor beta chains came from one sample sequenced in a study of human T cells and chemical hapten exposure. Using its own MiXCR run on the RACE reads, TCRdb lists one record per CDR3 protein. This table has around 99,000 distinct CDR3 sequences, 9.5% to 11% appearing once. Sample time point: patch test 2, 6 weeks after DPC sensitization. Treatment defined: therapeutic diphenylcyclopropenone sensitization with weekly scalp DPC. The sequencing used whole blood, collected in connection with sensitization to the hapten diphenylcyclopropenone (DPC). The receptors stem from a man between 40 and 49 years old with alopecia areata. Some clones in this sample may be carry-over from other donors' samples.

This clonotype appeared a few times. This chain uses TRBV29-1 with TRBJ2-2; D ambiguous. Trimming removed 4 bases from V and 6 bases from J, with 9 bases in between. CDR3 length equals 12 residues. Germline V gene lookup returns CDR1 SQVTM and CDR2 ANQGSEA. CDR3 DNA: TGCAGCGTTGCAGGAGTCCCCGGGGAGCTGTTTTTT. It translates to CSVAGVPGELFF.

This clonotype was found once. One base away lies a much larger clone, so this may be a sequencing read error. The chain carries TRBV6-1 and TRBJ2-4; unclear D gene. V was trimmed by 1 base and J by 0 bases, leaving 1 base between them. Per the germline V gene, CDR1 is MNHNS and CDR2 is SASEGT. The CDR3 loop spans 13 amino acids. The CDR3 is CASSEVAKNIQYF. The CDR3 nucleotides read TGTGCCAGCAGTGAAGTAGCCAAAAACATTCAGTACTTC.

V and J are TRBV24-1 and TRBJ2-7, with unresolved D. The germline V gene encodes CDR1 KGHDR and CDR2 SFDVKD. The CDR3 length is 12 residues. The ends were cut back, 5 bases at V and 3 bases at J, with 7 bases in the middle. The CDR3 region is CATSAGGYEQYF. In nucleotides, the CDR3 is TGTGCCACCAGTGCGGGTGGCTACGAGCAGTACTTC.

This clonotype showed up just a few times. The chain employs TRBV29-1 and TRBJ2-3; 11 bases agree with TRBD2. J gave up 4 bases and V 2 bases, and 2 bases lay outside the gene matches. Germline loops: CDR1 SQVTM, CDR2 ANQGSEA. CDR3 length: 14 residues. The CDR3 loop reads CSVETSGSADTQYF. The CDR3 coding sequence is TGCAGCGTTGAAACTAGCGGGAGTGCAGATACGCAGTATTTT.

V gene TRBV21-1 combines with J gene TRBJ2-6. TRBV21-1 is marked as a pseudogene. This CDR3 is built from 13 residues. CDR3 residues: CASTWWGANVLTF. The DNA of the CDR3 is TGTGCCAGCACCTGGTGGGGGGCCAACGTCCTGACTTTC.

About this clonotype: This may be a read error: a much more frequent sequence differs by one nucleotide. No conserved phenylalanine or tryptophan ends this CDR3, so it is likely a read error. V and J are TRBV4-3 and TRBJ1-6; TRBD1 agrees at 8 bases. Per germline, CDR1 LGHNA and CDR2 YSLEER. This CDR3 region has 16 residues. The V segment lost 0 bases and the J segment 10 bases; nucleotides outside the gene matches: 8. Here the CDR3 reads CASSQDTGGAKSPLHL. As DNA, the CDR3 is TGCGCCAGCAGCCAAGACACAGGGGGGGCGAAATCACCCCTCCACTTG.

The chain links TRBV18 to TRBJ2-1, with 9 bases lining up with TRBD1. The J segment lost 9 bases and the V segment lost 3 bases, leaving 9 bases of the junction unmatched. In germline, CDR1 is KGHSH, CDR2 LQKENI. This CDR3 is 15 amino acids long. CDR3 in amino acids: CASSPRGDRVVEQFF. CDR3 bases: TGTGCCAGCTCACCCCGAGGGGACAGGGTCGTTGAGCAGTTCTTC.

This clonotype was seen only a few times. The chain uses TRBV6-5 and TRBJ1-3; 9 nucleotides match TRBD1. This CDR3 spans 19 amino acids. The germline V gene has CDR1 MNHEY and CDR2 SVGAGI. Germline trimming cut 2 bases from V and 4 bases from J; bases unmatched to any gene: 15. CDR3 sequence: CASSYAGQGREVRGNTIYF. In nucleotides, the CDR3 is TGTGCCAGCAGTTACGCCGGACAGGGGCGCGAGGTCCGAGGAAACACCATATATTTT.

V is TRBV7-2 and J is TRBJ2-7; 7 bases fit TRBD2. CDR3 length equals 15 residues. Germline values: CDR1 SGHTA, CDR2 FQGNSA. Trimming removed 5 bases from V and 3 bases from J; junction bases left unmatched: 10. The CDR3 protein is CASSPGGGPLYEQYF. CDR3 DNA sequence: TGTGCCAGCAGCCCTGGGGGAGGGCCCCTCTACGAGCAGTACTTC.

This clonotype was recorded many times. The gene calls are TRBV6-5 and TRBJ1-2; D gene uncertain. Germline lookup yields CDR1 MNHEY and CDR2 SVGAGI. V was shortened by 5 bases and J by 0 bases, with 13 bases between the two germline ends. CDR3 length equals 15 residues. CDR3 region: CASSPTGGPNYGYTF. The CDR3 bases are TGTGCCAGCAGTCCGACCGGTGGGCCTAACTATGGCTACACCTTC.

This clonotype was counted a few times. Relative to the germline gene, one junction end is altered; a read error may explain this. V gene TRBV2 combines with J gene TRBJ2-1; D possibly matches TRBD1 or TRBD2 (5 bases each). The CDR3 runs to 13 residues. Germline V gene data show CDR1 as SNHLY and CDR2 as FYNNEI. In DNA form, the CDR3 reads TGTGCCAGCAGCGAAGGGGCCCTAGCTAAGCAGTTCTTC. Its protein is CASSEGALAKQFF.

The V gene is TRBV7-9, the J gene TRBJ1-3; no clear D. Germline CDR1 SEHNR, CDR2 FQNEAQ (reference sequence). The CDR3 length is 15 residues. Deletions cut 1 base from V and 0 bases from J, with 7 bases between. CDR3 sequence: CASSLVAGSGNTIYF. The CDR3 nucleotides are TGTGCCAGCAGCTTAGTAGCGGGCTCTGGAAACACCATATATTTT.

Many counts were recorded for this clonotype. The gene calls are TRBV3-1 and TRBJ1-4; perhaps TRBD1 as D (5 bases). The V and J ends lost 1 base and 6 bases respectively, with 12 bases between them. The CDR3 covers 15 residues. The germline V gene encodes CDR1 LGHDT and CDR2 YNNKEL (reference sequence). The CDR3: CASSQASGADEKLFF. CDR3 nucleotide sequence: TGTGCCAGCAGCCAAGCCTCTGGGGCGGATGAAAAACTGTTTTTT.

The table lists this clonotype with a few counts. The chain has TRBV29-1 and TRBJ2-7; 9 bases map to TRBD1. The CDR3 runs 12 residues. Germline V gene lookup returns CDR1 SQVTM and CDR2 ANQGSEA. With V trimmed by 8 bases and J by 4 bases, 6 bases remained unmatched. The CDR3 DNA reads TGCAGCACAACAGGGGGCAATTACGAGCAGTACTTC. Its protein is CSTTGGNYEQYF.

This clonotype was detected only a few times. The CDR3 nucleotides are TGTGCCAGCAGCTCCCGTAGGACTGACACAGATACGCAGTATTTT. As protein: CASSSRRTDTDTQYF. The gene calls are TRBV9 and TRBJ2-3, with TRBD2 as a possible D gene (5 bases). This CDR3 spans 15 amino acids. The germline CDR1 and CDR2 sequences are SGDLS and YYNGEE. V lost 4 bases, J lost 2 bases, and 14 bases lay in between.

CDR3 DNA sequence: TGTGCCAGCAGCCCAGACCCAGGGGCCGATACGCAGTATTTT. It specifies CASSPDPGADTQYF. This chain connects TRBV7-2 to TRBJ2-3; perhaps TRBD1 as D (6 bases). CDR1 and CDR2 from the germline V gene are SGHTA and FQGNSA. CDR3 size: 14 residues. The ends were cut back, 5 bases at V and 6 bases at J, with 15 bases in the middle. Variable domain in full (rest from reference TRBV7-2 and TRBJ2-3): GAGVSQSPSNKVTEKGKDVELRCDPISGHTALYWYRQSLGQGLEFLIYFQGNSAPDKSGLPSDRFSAERTGGSVSTLTIQRTQQEDSAVYLCASSPDPGADTQYFGPGTRLTVL.

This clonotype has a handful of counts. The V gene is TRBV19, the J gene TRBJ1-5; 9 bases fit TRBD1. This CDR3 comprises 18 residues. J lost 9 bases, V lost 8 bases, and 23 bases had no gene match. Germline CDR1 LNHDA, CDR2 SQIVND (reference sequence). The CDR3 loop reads CASRSLPGQGGGGGPQHF. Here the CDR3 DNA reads TGTGCCAGTCGATCCTTACCGGGACAGGGAGGAGGAGGTGGGCCCCAGCATTTT.

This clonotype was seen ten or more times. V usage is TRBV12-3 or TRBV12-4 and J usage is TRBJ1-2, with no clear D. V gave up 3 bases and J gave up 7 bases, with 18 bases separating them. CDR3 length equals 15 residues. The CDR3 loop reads CASSLSPASWSGYTF. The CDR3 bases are TGTGCCAGCAGTTTGTCCCCAGCCAGCTGGTCTGGCTACACCTTC.

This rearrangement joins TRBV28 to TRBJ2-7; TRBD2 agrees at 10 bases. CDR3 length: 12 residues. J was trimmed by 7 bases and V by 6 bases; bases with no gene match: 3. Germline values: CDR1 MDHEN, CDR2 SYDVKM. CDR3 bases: TGTGCCAGCAGAACTAGCGGGATTGAGCAGTACTTC. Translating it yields CASRTSGIEQYF.